The T cell receptor (beta chain) described here comes from a study of CXCR3-negative and CXCR3-positive naive CD8 T cells. The TRB cDNA libraries were prepared by 5' RACE with UMI labels. From its re-call of the 5' RACE reads, TCRdb lists each CDR3 protein once, without DNA. This sample lists roughly 48,000 distinct CDR3 sequences; its ten largest clones have roughly 15%. Of note for this clonotype: Antigen unknown.

Study-wide points: Surface CD5 was comparable between naive subsets; TCR strength was inferred from TRB CDR3 properties.

CDR1 is LGHNA, CDR2 YNFKEQ, per germline. The CDR3 sequence is 15 residues long. This clonotype originated in a human donor in good health. Some clones in this sample may be carry-over from other donors' samples. Sequencing was done on a sample of memory CD8+ T cells from blood. This sequence joins TRBV4-2 and TRBJ2-2; the D call from TCRdb, TRBD2, cannot be confirmed without DNA. This chain's CDR3 is CASSQEQGPSGELFF.